This T cell receptor beta chain was documented in a study of blood T cell repertoires in COVID-19. Repertoires were generated with immunoSEQ multiplex PCR, while TCRdb's copy carries only in-frame clones and drops some. The sample holds more than 95,000 clones, about 74% seen once. Germline V CDR1 and CDR2: MNHEY, SMNVEV (reference sequence). There are 14 residues in the CDR3. V was pared by 6 bases and J by 6 bases, with 5 bases of the junction left unmatched. The sequence derives from a man aged 55 to 70 with acute or convalescent COVID-19. Sample: peripheral blood. This chain uses TRBV27 with TRBJ1-5, with 10 bases fitting TRBD1. The DNA of the CDR3 is TGTGCCAGCAGGGGACAGGGGATTAGTCAGCCCCAGCATTTT. Its protein product is CASRGQGISQPQHF.